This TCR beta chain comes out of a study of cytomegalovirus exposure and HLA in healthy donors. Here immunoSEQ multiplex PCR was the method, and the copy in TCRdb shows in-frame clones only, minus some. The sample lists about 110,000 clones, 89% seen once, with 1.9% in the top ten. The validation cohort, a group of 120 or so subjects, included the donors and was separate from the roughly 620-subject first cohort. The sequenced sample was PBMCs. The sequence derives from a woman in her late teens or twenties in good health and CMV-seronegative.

Written as DNA, the CDR3 is TGCGCCAGCAGTTTTAGCAACGATGAGCAGTTCTTC. The encoded protein is CASSFSNDEQFF. The gene calls are TRBV5-1 and TRBJ2-1; D gene ambiguous. Between the trimmed V and J ends, which lost 5 bases and 8 bases, there was a span of 11 bases. This CDR3 comprises 12 residues. Looked up from germline, CDR1 is SGHRS and CDR2 is YFSETQ.